This TCR beta chain was identified during a study of T-cell reconstitution after alpha-beta-depleted transplantation in children. This clonotype showed up many times. Trimming shortened V by 1 base and J by 1 base, and 17 bases separated the two germline ends. Germline CDR1 is LGHNA and CDR2 is YNFKEQ. This CDR3 has 18 residues. It was with unique molecular identifiers that the TCRbeta library was prepared. TCRdb recomputed calls from the PCR reads with MiXCR, one row per CDR3 protein. The sample gives 350,000 to 400,000 distinct CDR3 sequences, 13% of which show up once; 3.5% to 4.5% is in the top ten.

The TCR was taken from a human donor who donated a stem cell graft to a child with Fanconi anemia. The genes are TRBV4-2 and TRBJ2-1, with D perhaps TRBD2 (6 bases). Sample: PBMCs, taken from the stem cell graft. The CDR3 region has the DNA TGTGCCAGCAGCCAAGGCCGGGAGACTCTACGGTCCTACAATGAGCAGTTCTTC. Protein sequence: CASSQGRETLRSYNEQFF.